The rows below give T cell receptor beta chains drawn from one sample of a study of primary melanoma T cells and metastatic recurrence. Produced via immunoSEQ multiplex PCR; TCRdb's table is partial and in-frame only. The sample lists 550 to 650 clones, approximately 60% occurring once. What was sequenced was melanoma tumor tissue. All receptors derive from a human donor with melanoma. CDR3s include the opening cysteine and the closing phenylalanine or tryptophan. A D gene is named only where the DNA matches it firmly. Some rows mark clone size as missing; the rest say once, few, many or name a class of expanded clone.

clone size,D gene,J gene,V gene,CDR3 protein,CDR3 DNA
NA,NA,TRBJ2-1,TRBV12-5,CASGLTGLLGEQFF,TGTGCTAGTGGTTTAACAGGACTCCTGGGCGAGCAGTTCTTC
few,TRBD1,TRBJ1-6,TRBV14,CASSQGQGISPLHF,TGTGCCAGCAGCCAAGGACAGGGAATTTCACCCCTCCACTTT
NA,NA,TRBJ1-3,TRBV10-2,CASTRTQVDGNTIYF,TGCGCCAGCACCAGAACCCAGGTTGATGGAAACACCATATATTTT
NA,TRBD2,TRBJ2-3,TRBV18,CASSPLGGGGRGDTQYF,TGTGCCAGCTCACCCCTCGGGGGAGGCGGGAGGGGAGATACGCAGTATTTT
NA,NA,TRBJ2-2,TRBV19,CASTIDRNTGELFF,TGTGCCAGTACCATTGACAGGAACACCGGGGAGCTGTTTTTT
large,NA,TRBJ1-4,TRBV19,CASSDSATNEKLFF,TGTGCCAGTAGCGACAGTGCAACTAATGAAAAACTGTTTTTT
NA,TRBD1,TRBJ2-1,TRBV10-3,CAISRDRVGNEQFF,TGTGCCATCAGCCGGGACAGGGTTGGAAATGAGCAGTTCTTC
NA,TRBD2,TRBJ2-7,TRBV11-3,CASSLAGLAGGEQYF,TGTGCCAGCAGCTTGGCGGGACTAGCGGGAGGGGAGCAGTACTTC
few,NA,TRBJ1-1,TRBV19,CASRGNTEAFF,TGTGCCAGTAGAGGGAACACTGAAGCTTTCTTT
NA,NA,TRBJ1-1,TRBV6-8,CASSAVYTEAFF,TGTGCCAGCAGTGCCGTTTACACTGAAGCTTTCTTT
NA,NA,TRBJ2-1,TRBV18,CASSPLSGTQQSEQFF,TGTGCCAGCTCACCACTGTCGGGGACGCAGCAAAGTGAGCAGTTCTTC
few,TRBD1,TRBJ1-5,TRBV18,CASSLNRGAEEPQHF,TGTGCCAGCTCACTAAACAGGGGGGCTGAGGAACCCCAGCATTTT
NA,NA,TRBJ1-6,TRBV6-8,CASSYGRNSYNSPLHF,TGTGCCAGCAGTTACGGGAGGAACTCCTATAATTCACCCCTCCACTTT
NA,NA,TRBJ2-7,TRBV18,CASSPRSAEQYF,TGTGCCAGCTCACCACGGTCCGCCGAGCAGTACTTC
NA,NA,TRBJ1-2,TRBV11-3,CASSTTGPQNYGYTF,TGTGCCAGCAGCACTACGGGACCGCAGAACTATGGCTACACCTTC
few,TRBD1,TRBJ1-4,TRBV19,CASSIGRGPGIERVLFF,TGTGCCAGTAGTATCGGCAGGGGGCCCGGAATTGAGAGGGTACTGTTTTTT